This entry features one TCR beta chain sequence. What it binds is unknown. This specimen belongs to a study of blood T cells in healthy people across ages. V shed 2 bases and J 5 bases; nucleotides not matched to a gene: 10. From germline, CDR1 is DFQATT and CDR2 SNEGSKA (reference sequence). The length of the CDR3 is 15 residues. For the second PCR, which ran for 7 to 11 cycles, a sample-barcoded 5' primer and a J-beta primer mix were used. Every cDNA was tagged by a template-switch adaptor with 12 random nucleotides. TCRdb processed the 5' RACE reads anew with MiXCR; each CDR3 protein has one entry. The profile shows fewer than 1,000,000 distinct CDR3 sequences, around 50% of them singletons. The study's findings and limits: Naive T cell percentage by flow cytometry tracked strongly with beta diversity.

Isolated PBMCs totaled at least 6 million in each sample. What was sequenced was blood. The chain uses TRBV20-1 and TRBJ2-5; TRBD2 agrees at 8 bases. The receptor was derived from an older man in good health. In DNA, the CDR3 is TGCAGTGCTAGATCACGAGCGGGAGTTGGGGAGACCCAGTACTTC. Its translation is CSARSRAGVGETQYF.